One and the same sample provided the 22 T cell receptor beta chains below, sequenced in a study of metastatic and nonmetastatic thyroid tumors. All patients were treatment-naive before thyroid surgery. TCRdb redid the clone calls on the PCR reads using MiXCR. The sample includes around 29,000 clones, roughly 19% of them seen just once. Material for sequencing was blood. All receptors come from a female donor with papillary thyroid cancer or a benign thyroid nodule (not recorded which). Some clones in this sample may be carry-over from other donors' samples.

This clone rates as medium-sized. V usage is TRBV28 and J usage is TRBJ2-7; D call uncertain. The germline V and J ends were trimmed by 7 bases and 7 bases, with 11 bases remaining between them. CDR3 length equals 11 residues. The V gene's germline CDR1 is MDHEN and CDR2 SYDVKM. DNA of the CDR3: TGTGCCAGCAACAACCATGTGGAGCAGTACTTC. Protein sequence: CASNNHVEQYF. The whole variable domain, filled in from reference TRBV28 and TRBJ2-7, reads DVKVTQSSRYLVKRTGEKVFLECVQDMDHENMFWYRQDPGLGLRLIYFSYDVKMKEKGDIPEGYSVSREKKERFSLILESASTNQTSMYLCASNNHVEQYFGPGTRLTVT.

The rearrangement uses TRBV6-9 and TRBJ2-4; D uncertain. Germline V CDR1 and CDR2: MNHGY, SVAAGI. The CDR3 has 11 amino acids. Deletions cut 4 bases from V and 11 bases from J, with 9 bases between. The CDR3 nucleotides are TGTGCCAGCAGTTCAGACCTATTTCAGTACTTC. As protein: CASSSDLFQYF.

This clone was counted many times. The gene calls are TRBV4-1 and TRBJ1-1, with TRBD1 matching over 7 bases. V shed 6 bases, J shed 2 bases, and the junction held 9 bases outside the gene matches. CDR3 length equals 15 residues. CDR1 is MGHRA, CDR2 YSYEKL, per germline. The CDR3 sequence: CASRPRQGGNTEAFF. The CDR3 DNA reads as TGCGCCAGCAGACCTAGACAGGGTGGAAACACTGAAGCTTTCTTT.

V usage is TRBV20-1 and J usage is TRBJ1-3, with D tentatively TRBD1 (5 bases). There are 15 residues in the CDR3. V lost 0 bases to trimming and J lost 1 base, with 10 bases between them. Germline CDR1 reads DFQATT; CDR2 reads SNEGSKA (reference sequence). For the CDR3, the DNA is TGCAGTGCTAGAGATGAGAGGGGTTCTGGAAACACCATATATTTT. Its protein is CSARDERGSGNTIYF.

The genes are TRBV19 and TRBJ1-5; a weak D match, TRBD1 (5 bases). Per the germline V gene, CDR1 is LNHDA and CDR2 is SQIVND (reference sequence). This CDR3 comprises 17 residues. Trimming left V 3 bases short and J 1 base short, with 16 bases between. The CDR3 coding sequence is TGTGCCAGTAGTATTGGGAGGGGATCGAAAAGCAATCAGCCCCAGCATTTT. Translation gives CASSIGRGSKSNQPQHF.

The chain is built from TRBV18 and TRBJ2-7; D gene ambiguous. V lost 0 bases to trimming and J lost 3 bases, with 9 bases between them. Germline V gene sequence: CDR1 KGHSH, CDR2 LQKENI. This CDR3 has 14 amino acids. The CDR3 bases are TGTGCCAGCTCACCACCGGAGAATTACTACGAGCAGTACTTC. Its translation: CASSPPENYYEQYF. Variable domain in full (rest from reference TRBV18 and TRBJ2-7): NAGVMQNPRHLVRRRGQEARLRCSPMKGHSHVYWYRQLPEEGLKFMVYLQKENIIDESGMPKERFSAEFPKEGPSILRIQQVVRGDSAAYFCASSPPENYYEQYFGPGTRLTVT.

This clone was seen repeatedly, ten times or more. The rearrangement links TRBV5-1 to TRBJ1-2; D not certain. Trimming removed 5 bases at V and 0 bases at J, with 5 bases between. CDR3 length: 12 amino acids. Germline-derived CDR1 and CDR2 are SGHRS and YFSETQ. CDR3 in amino acids: CASRGANYGYTF. For the CDR3, the DNA is TGCGCCAGCAGGGGAGCTAACTATGGCTACACCTTC.

Many counts were recorded for this clone. The CDR3 region is CATDSRQGTEAFF. CDR3 in DNA: TGTGCCACGGACTCCAGACAGGGGACTGAAGCTTTCTTT. V and J are TRBV6-1 and TRBJ1-1; 8 nucleotides agree with TRBD1. Germline loops: CDR1 MNHNS, CDR2 SASEGT. V was clipped by 10 bases and J by 5 bases; unmatched bases: 9. The CDR3 sequence is 13 residues long.

This clone was recorded only once. The rearrangement links TRBV5-1 to TRBJ2-7; tentatively, D is TRBD1 or TRBD2 (6 bases each). The CDR3 length is 15 residues. The germline gives CDR1 SGHRS, CDR2 YFSETQ. V was pared by 4 bases and J by 5 bases, with 19 bases between. The CDR3 loop is CASSLGGTHWDEQYF. CDR3 bases: TGCGCCAGCAGCCTAGGGGGGACCCATTGGGACGAGCAGTACTTC.

This clone has only one observation. Possible read error: a much larger clone is one base away. Additional DNA sequences in this sample encode the identical CDR3. This rearrangement joins TRBV5-6 to TRBJ2-3; unclear D gene. Germline-derived CDR1 and CDR2 are SGHDT and YYEEEE. The CDR3 contains 11 residues. CDR3 residues: CASSSLDTQYF. The CDR3 nucleotides are TGTGCCAGCAGCTCCTTAGATACTCAGTATTTT.

This clone came up a few times. V and J are TRBV7-3 and TRBJ2-1; TRBD1 or TRBD2 may be the D gene (6 bases each). Between the trimmed V and J ends, which lost 6 bases and 9 bases, there was a span of 21 bases. This CDR3 contains 15 residues. Per germline, CDR1 SGHTA and CDR2 FQGTGA. The CDR3 DNA reads TGTGCCAGCAGTCAAATCGGAGACAGGCGGGGTGAGCAGTTCTTC. Its translation: CASSQIGDRRGEQFF.

This clone has at least ten counts. The rearrangement joins TRBV6-1 to TRBJ1-1; weak D call: TRBD1 (5 bases). V was pared by 4 bases and J by 6 bases, with 24 bases between. The germline gives CDR1 MNHNS, CDR2 SASEGT. The CDR3 extends over 17 amino acids. CDR3 in amino acids: CASSAGGFGQGGPEAFF. CDR3 DNA sequence: TGTGCCAGCAGTGCGGGAGGGTTTGGGCAGGGAGGCCCTGAAGCTTTCTTT.

The CDR3 region has the DNA TGCGCCAGCAGCTCCGGCCGGGGGGAGAGGAACACCGGGGAGCTGTTTTTT. This translates into CASSSGRGERNTGELFF. The chain uses TRBV5-1 and TRBJ2-2; 7 bases line up with TRBD2. CDR1 and CDR2 (germline): SGHRS, YFSETQ. The ends lost 3 bases at V and 1 base at J; junction bases unmatched: 9. The CDR3 has 17 amino acids.

This clone was detected many times. The chain recombines TRBV5-6 with TRBJ2-1, with a possible D match to TRBD2 (5 bases). The CDR3 has 13 residues. V lost 4 bases and J lost 10, with 15 bases in between. In germline, CDR1 is SGHDT, CDR2 YYEEEE. The CDR3 sequence is CASSMLGRTEQFF. The CDR3 nucleotides are TGTGCCAGCAGCATGTTAGGGAGAACCGAGCAGTTCTTC. Full variable domain (outside the CDR3, taken from reference TRBV5-6 and TRBJ2-1): DAGVTQSPTHLIKTRGQQVTLRCSPKSGHDTVSWYQQALGQGPQFIFQYYEEEERQRGNFPDRFSGHQFPNYSSELNVNALLLGDSALYLCASSMLGRTEQFFGPGTRLTVL.

This clone was detected many times. With a much larger clone just one base away, this may be a read error. The chain is built from TRBV6-1 and TRBJ2-5; 8 bases are shared with TRBD1. This CDR3 contains 15 residues. CDR1 is MNHNS, CDR2 SASEGT, per germline. The V and J ends lost 8 bases and 5 bases, in that order; junction bases with no gene match: 13. DNA for the CDR3: TGTGCCAGCGGGGAGGCAGGGGGCGGGTGGGAGACCCAGTACTTC. Amino acid sequence: CASGEAGGGWETQYF.

This clone was found many times. This may stem from a read error, because a much larger clone lies one nucleotide away. The CDR3 end shows no conserved phenylalanine or tryptophan, and so a read error is likely. The V and J genes are TRBV27 and TRBJ2-7, with D uncertain. V was pared by 6 bases and J by 3 bases, with 6 bases between. Per germline, CDR1 MNHEY and CDR2 SMNVEV (reference sequence). This CDR3 is 11 amino acids long. The CDR3 DNA follows: TGTGCCAGCAGCCTGGGCTACGAGCAGTACCTC. This gives the protein CASSLGYEQYL.

The chain has TRBV6-2 or TRBV6-3 and TRBJ2-7; 8 bases agree with TRBD2. J gave up 2 bases and V 5 bases, and 8 bases lay outside the gene matches. The V gene's germline CDR1 is MNHEY and CDR2 SVGEGT. CDR3 length: 15 amino acids. CDR3 DNA sequence: TGTGCCAGCAGTCTCCGGGCGGGACTAGCCTACGAGCAGTACTTC. It codes for CASSLRAGLAYEQYF.

This clone came up many times. CDR3 residues: CASSMVSLAKNIQYF. The CDR3, as DNA: TGTGCCAGTAGTATGGTCTCACTAGCCAAAAACATTCAGTACTTC. This chain joins TRBV19 and TRBJ2-4; D remains ambiguous. The CDR3 is 15 amino acids. Trimming removed 3 bases from V and 0 bases from J, with 9 bases in between. Germline CDR1 reads LNHDA; CDR2 reads SQIVND (reference sequence).

The genes are TRBV6-1 and TRBJ1-2; 7 bases match TRBD1. V lost 9 bases to trimming and J lost 4 bases; unmatched junction nucleotides: 11. The germline CDR1 and CDR2 sequences are MNHNS and SASEGT. This CDR3 region has 14 residues. CDR3 coding DNA: TGTGCCAGTGGAGCGCAGGGGGGTGCCTATGGCTACACCTTC. It is translated as CASGAQGGAYGYTF.

This rearrangement joins TRBV6-1 to TRBJ1-1; D remains ambiguous. In germline, CDR1 is MNHNS, CDR2 SASEGT. The CDR3 is made up of 12 amino acids. V was shortened by 7 bases and J by 0 bases, with 6 bases between the two germline ends. The CDR3 reads CASKNMNTEAFF. Here the CDR3 DNA reads TGTGCCAGCAAAAACATGAACACTGAAGCTTTCTTT.

This clone was detected many times. This chain links TRBV28 with TRBJ1-2, with D perhaps matching TRBD1 (6 bases). The CDR3 totals 15 residues. In germline, CDR1 is MDHEN, CDR2 SYDVKM. The V gene lost 4 bases and the J gene lost 6 bases, with 18 bases spanning the gap. In nucleotides, the CDR3 is TGTGCCAGCAGTTCTGGGACATCGAGTACCCATGGCTACACCTTC. As protein: CASSSGTSSTHGYTF.

The V call is TRBV6-2 or TRBV6-3, the J call TRBJ1-3, with a weak D call TRBD1 (5 bases). Germline values: CDR1 MNHEY, CDR2 SVGEGT. V shed 2 bases and J shed 0 bases, with 23 bases lying between them. This CDR3 has 20 residues. The CDR3 DNA is TGTGCCAGCAGTTACCCCACCCCCGGACACCCGAACCACTCTGGAAACACCATATATTTT. Protein sequence: CASSYPTPGHPNHSGNTIYF.